This TCR beta chain was observed in a study of blood T cell repertoires in COVID-19. Study background: Sample material is recorded as cDNA or gDNA derived from T cells, B-cell-depleted T cells, or PBMCs.

As originally analysed: Estimation of nucleated cell counts relied on the amplification of reference gene primers. Produced via immunoSEQ multiplex PCR; TCRdb's table is partial and in-frame only. The V and J calls and clone size are taken from that table; D and trimming were inferred from the DNA. The table has about 230,000 clones, 88% seen once. Recruits, aged roughly 18 to 95 years, lived in 25 or so US areas. The source material was PBMCs or T cells enriched from blood (not recorded which). This sequence was found in a woman aged 40 to 50 with acute COVID-19.

Written as DNA, the CDR3 is TGTGCAAGTCGCCCCCCCCAGGCTCCACGAGAAATTAGCAATCAGCCCCAGCATTTT. This sequence encodes CASRPPQAPREISNQPQHF. The V gene is TRBV12-2, the J gene TRBJ1-5; TRBD1, the D gene given by the table, was not confirmed from the DNA. TRBV12-2 is a documented pseudogene. The CDR3 covers 19 residues.